This T cell receptor (beta chain) was observed in a study of identical twins. This clonotype has only a few counts. Using its own MiXCR run on the 5' RACE reads, TCRdb lists one record per CDR3 protein. The sample lists roughly 750,000 distinct CDR3 sequences, about 20% occurring once. J was trimmed by 2 bases and V by 3 bases; bases with no gene match: 2. The CDR3 runs to 14 residues. The germline gives CDR1 LGHDT, CDR2 YNNKEL (reference sequence). The sample was also linked to a second study, of T cells expressing NK-cell markers.

The chain recombines TRBV3-1 with TRBJ2-7; 9 bases agree with TRBD2. This clonotype was obtained from a woman younger than 35 in good health. The sequenced sample consisted of PBMCs. CDR3: CASSQGLATYEQYF. The CDR3, as DNA: TGTGCCAGCAGCCAGGGACTAGCAACCTACGAGCAGTACTTC.